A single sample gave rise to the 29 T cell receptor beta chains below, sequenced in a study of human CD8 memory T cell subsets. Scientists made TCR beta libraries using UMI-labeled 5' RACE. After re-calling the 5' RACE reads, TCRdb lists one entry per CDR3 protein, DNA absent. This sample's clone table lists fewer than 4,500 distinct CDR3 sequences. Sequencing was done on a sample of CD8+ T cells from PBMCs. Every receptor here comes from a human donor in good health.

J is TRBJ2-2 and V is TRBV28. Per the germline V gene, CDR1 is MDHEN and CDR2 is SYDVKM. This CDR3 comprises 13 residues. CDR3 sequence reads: CASSLWATGELFF.

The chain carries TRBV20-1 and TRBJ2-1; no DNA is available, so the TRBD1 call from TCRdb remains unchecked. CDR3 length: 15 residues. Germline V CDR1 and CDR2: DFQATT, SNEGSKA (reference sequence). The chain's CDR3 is CSAREDSADYNEQFF.

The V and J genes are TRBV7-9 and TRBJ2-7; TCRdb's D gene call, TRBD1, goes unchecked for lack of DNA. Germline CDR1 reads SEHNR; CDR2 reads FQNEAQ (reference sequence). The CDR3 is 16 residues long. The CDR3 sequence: CASSSLPGQGTYEQYF.

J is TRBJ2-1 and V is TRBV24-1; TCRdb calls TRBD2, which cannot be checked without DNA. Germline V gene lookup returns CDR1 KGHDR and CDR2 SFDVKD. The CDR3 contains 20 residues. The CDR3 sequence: CATSGFRRVGGDSTYNEQFF.

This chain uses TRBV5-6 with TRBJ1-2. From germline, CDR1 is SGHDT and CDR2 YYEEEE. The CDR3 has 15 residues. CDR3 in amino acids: CASSLVGSRDYGYTF.

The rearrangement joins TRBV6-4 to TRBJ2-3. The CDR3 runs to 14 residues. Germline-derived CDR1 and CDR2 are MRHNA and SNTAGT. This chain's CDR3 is CASSDFPYTDTQYF.

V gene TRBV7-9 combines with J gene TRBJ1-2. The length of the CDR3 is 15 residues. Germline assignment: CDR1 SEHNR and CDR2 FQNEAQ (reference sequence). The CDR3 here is CASISTLLINYGYTF. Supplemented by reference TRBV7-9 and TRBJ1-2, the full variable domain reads DTGVSQNPRHKITKRGQNVTFRCDPISEHNRLYWYRQTLGQGPEFLTYFQNEAQLEKSRLLSDRFSAERPKGSFSTLEIQRTEQGDSAMYLCASISTLLINYGYTFGSGTRLTVV.

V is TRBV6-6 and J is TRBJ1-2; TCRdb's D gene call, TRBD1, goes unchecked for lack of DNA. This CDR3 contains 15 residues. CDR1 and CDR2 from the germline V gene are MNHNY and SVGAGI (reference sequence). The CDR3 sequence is CASSPGAGDFYGYTF.

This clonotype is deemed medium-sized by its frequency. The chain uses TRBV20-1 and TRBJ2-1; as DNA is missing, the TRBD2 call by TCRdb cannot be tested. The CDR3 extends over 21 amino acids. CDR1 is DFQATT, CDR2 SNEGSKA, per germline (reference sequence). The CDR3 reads CSLQAGANKREGYLSYNEQFF.

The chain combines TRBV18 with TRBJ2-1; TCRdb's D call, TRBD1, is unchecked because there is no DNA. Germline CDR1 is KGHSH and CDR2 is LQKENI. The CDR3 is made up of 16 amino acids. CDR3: CASSPAPGPSYNEQFF.

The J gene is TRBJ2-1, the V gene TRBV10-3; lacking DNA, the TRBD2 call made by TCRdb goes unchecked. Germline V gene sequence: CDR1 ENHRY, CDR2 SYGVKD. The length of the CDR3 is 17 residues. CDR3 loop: CAISESEASGDHNEQFF.

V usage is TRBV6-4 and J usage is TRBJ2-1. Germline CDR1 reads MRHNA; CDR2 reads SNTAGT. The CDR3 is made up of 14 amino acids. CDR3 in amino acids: CASSVTGEYNEQFF.

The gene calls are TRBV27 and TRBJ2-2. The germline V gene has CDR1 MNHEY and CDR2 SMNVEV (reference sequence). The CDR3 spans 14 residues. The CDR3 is CASSPMGFTGELFF.

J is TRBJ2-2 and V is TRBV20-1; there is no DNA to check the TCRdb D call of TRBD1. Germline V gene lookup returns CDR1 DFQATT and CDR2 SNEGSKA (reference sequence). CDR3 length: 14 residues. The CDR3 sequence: CSAKAGSDTGELFF.

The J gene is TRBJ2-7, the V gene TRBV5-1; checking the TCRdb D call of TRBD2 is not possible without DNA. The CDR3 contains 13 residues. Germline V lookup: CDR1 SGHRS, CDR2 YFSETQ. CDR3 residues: CASRPSGSYEQYF.

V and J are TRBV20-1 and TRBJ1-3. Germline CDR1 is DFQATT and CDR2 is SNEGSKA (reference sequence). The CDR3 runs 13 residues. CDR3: CSAIAPSGNTIYF.

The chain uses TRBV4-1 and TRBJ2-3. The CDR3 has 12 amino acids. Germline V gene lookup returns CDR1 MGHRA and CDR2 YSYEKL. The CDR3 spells CASSQDRFAQYF.

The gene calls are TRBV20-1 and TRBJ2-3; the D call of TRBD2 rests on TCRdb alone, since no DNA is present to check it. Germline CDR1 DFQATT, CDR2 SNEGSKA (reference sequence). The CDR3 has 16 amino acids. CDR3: CSARGLAGDGTDTQYF.

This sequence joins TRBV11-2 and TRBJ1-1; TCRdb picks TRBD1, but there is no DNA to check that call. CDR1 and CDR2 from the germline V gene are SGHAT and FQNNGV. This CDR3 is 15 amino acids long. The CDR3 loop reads CASSGVNGGRTEAFF.

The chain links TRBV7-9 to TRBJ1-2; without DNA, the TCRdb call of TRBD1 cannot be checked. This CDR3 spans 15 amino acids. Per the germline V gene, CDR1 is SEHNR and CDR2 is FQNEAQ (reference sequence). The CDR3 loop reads CASSFKQAVNYGYTF.

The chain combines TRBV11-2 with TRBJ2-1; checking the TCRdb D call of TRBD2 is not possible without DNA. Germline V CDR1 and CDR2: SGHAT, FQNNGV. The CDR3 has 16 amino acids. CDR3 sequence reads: CASSLGGASGKDEQFF.

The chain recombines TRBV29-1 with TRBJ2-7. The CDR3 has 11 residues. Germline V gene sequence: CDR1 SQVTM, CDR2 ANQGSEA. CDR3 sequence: CSVDSLYEQYF.

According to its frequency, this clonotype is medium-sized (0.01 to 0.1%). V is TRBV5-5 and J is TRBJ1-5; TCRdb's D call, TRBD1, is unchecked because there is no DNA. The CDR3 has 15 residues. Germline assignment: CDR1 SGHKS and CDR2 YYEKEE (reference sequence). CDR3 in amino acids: CASSSHTGSNQPQHF.

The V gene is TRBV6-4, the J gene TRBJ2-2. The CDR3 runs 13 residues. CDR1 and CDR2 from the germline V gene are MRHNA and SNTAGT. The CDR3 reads CASSEKGHGELFF.

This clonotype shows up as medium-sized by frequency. This CDR3 reads CASSPSTREQYF. The chain links TRBV3-1 to TRBJ2-7. CDR1 and CDR2 from the germline V gene are LGHDT and YNNKEL (reference sequence). The CDR3 has 12 residues.

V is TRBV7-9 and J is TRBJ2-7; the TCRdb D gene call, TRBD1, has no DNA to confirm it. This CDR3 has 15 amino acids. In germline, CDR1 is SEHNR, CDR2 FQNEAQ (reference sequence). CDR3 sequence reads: CASSRGDRAPYEQYF. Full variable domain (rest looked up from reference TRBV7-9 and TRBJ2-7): DTGVSQNPRHKITKRGQNVTFRCDPISEHNRLYWYRQTLGQGPEFLTYFQNEAQLEKSRLLSDRFSAERPKGSFSTLEIQRTEQGDSAMYLCASSRGDRAPYEQYFGPGTRLTVT.

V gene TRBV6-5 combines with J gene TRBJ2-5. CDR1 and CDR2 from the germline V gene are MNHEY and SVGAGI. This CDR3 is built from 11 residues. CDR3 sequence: CASSYRETQYF.

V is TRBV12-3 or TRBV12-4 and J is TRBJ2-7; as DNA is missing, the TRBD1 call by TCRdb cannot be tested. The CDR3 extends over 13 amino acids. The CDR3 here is CASRGQYNYEQYF.

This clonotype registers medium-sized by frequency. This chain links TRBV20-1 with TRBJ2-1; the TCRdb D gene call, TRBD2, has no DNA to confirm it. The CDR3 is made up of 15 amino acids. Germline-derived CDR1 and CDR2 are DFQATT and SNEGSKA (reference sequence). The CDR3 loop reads CSARASGRNNNEQFF.